Presented here are 17 T cell receptor beta chains from one specimen sequenced in a study of blood T cell repertoires in COVID-19. Sequenced by immunoSEQ multiplex PCR; TCRdb stores in-frame clones only, minus some. The sample has about 120,000 clones, about nine tenths seen once. Sequencing used peripheral blood. Receptor source: a human donor with active COVID-19. The donor label of this sample is uncertain.

V usage is TRBV19 and J usage is TRBJ1-2, with 8 bases matching TRBD1. V trimming: 8 bases; J trimming: 3 bases; junction bases outside the gene matches: 11. This CDR3 region has 15 residues. Germline V gene data show CDR1 as LNHDA and CDR2 as SQIVND (reference sequence). The CDR3: CASQTRTGLDYGYTF. The CDR3 DNA is TGTGCCAGTCAAACCCGGACAGGGTTGGACTATGGCTACACCTTC.

The chain employs TRBV14 and TRBJ1-6; no firm D call. The CDR3 is made up of 14 amino acids. Germline CDR1 and CDR2: SGHDN and FVKESK. Trimming stripped 4 bases from V and 1 base from J, with 5 bases between. The CDR3, as DNA: TGTGCCAGCAGCCTCAGTTCCTATAATTCACCCCTCCACTTT. Translation: CASSLSSYNSPLHF.

This clone occurred once. V usage is TRBV4-1 and J usage is TRBJ2-7, with 11 bases aligning to TRBD2. The V and J ends lost 4 bases and 4 bases, in that order; junction bases with no gene match: 12. CDR1 is MGHRA, CDR2 YSYEKL, per germline. There are 17 residues in the CDR3. The CDR3 reads CASSRRGTSGDPYEQYF. The CDR3 coding sequence is TGCGCCAGCAGCCGAAGGGGGACTAGCGGTGATCCTTACGAGCAGTACTTC.

The J gene is TRBJ2-1, the V gene TRBV4-3; 8 bases map to TRBD2. The CDR3 is 16 amino acids. The germline CDR1 and CDR2 sequences are LGHNA and YSLEER. With V trimmed by 0 bases and J by 7 bases, 8 bases remained unmatched. CDR3 sequence: CASSQERASGLNEQFF. Written as DNA, the CDR3 is TGCGCCAGCAGCCAAGAAAGGGCTAGCGGGCTTAATGAGCAGTTCTTC.

The gene calls are TRBV24-1 and TRBJ2-7; possibly TRBD2 for D (6 bases). The CDR3 has 13 residues. V dropped 6 bases and J dropped 6 bases, with 14 bases sitting between them. Germline V gene data show CDR1 as KGHDR and CDR2 as SFDVKD. In DNA form, the CDR3 reads TGTGCCACCAGTCGGGCGGGGTCGGTCGAGCAGTACTTC. Translating gives CATSRAGSVEQYF.

This clone was observed a single time. The V and J genes are TRBV3-1 (or the pseudogene TRBV3-2) and TRBJ2-1; D might be TRBD2 (5 bases). This CDR3 has 17 residues. The germline V gene has CDR1 LGHDT and CDR2 YNNKEL (reference sequence). The V and J ends lost 0 bases and 4 bases respectively, with 16 bases between them. CDR3 nucleotides: TGTGCCAGCAGCCAAGAAAAGATGCGGGCGGTATACAATGAGCAGTTCTTC. It translates to CASSQEKMRAVYNEQFF.

This chain links TRBV3-1 (or the pseudogene TRBV3-2) with TRBJ2-3; possibly TRBD1 for D (6 bases). The CDR3 length is 15 residues. Germline-derived CDR1 and CDR2 are LGHDT and YNNKEL (reference sequence). Trimming took 2 bases from V and 4 from J, leaving 13 bases between them. As DNA, the CDR3 is TGTGCCAGCAGCCAAACTTGGGCAGGGGCAGATACGCAGTATTTT. It translates to CASSQTWAGADTQYF.

V and J are TRBV14 and TRBJ2-2, with D perhaps matching TRBD1 (5 bases). The V end lost 0 bases, the J end lost 1 base, and 9 bases lay between the germline ends. The CDR3 has 16 residues. Germline values: CDR1 SGHDN, CDR2 FVKESK. The CDR3 DNA reads as TGTGCCAGCAGCCAAGATACAGGAATGAACACCGGGGAGCTGTTTTTT. Amino acid sequence: CASSQDTGMNTGELFF. Combining the CDR3 with reference TRBV14 and TRBJ2-2 gives the whole variable domain EAGVTQFPSHSVIEKGQTVTLRCDPISGHDNLYWYRRVMGKEIKFLLHFVKESKQDESGMPNNRFLAERTGGTYSTLKVQPAELEDSGVYFCASSQDTGMNTGELFFGEGSRLTVL.

This clone was seen once. This CDR3 is CASSLGQVDQPQHF. CDR3 nucleotides: TGTGCCAGCAGCCTAGGACAGGTTGATCAGCCCCAGCATTTT. This chain uses TRBV7-2 with TRBJ1-5, with 7 bases lining up with TRBD1. Germline lookup yields CDR1 SGHTA and CDR2 FQGNSA. The CDR3 extends over 14 amino acids. V shed 5 bases and J 5 bases; nucleotides not matched to a gene: 6. The full variable domain, with the rest looked up from reference TRBV7-2 and TRBJ1-5, is GAGVSQSPSNKVTEKGKDVELRCDPISGHTALYWYRQSLGQGLEFLIYFQGNSAPDKSGLPSDRFSAERTGGSVSTLTIQRTQQEDSAVYLCASSLGQVDQPQHFGDGTRLSIL.

The chain combines TRBV5-1 with TRBJ2-7; 9 bases match TRBD2. Germline V gives CDR1 SGHRS, CDR2 YFSETQ. The CDR3 is 14 amino acids. The J segment lost 4 bases and the V segment lost 4 bases, leaving 6 bases of the junction unmatched. In nucleotides, the CDR3 is TGCGCCAGCAGCAGCAGCGGGGGGAGATACGAGCAGTACTTC. Protein product: CASSSSGGRYEQYF.

V usage is TRBV14 and J usage is TRBJ2-3, with D hard to call. Germline CDR1 SGHDN, CDR2 FVKESK. The CDR3 is made up of 13 amino acids. The ends were cut back, 2 bases at V and 6 bases at J, with 9 bases in the middle. CDR3 in DNA: TGTGCCAGCAGCCAACAGGCATTGGATACGCAGTATTTT. Its translation is CASSQQALDTQYF. The variable domain in full, completed from reference TRBV14 and TRBJ2-3, reads EAGVTQFPSHSVIEKGQTVTLRCDPISGHDNLYWYRRVMGKEIKFLLHFVKESKQDESGMPNNRFLAERTGGTYSTLKVQPAELEDSGVYFCASSQQALDTQYFGPGTRLTVL.

The chain links TRBV6-1 to TRBJ2-4; TRBD2 is a possible D gene (5 bases). V was trimmed by 3 bases and J by 1 base, leaving 16 bases between them. The CDR3 runs 17 residues. Germline-derived CDR1 and CDR2 are MNHNS and SASEGT. The DNA for the CDR3 is TGTGCCAGCAGTGACCGGGGTGTAGGTTTGGCCAAAAACATTCAGTACTTC. This translates into CASSDRGVGLAKNIQYF.

The CDR3 nucleotides are TGTGCCAGCAGTTTGACAGGCTTGAACACTGAAGCTTTCTTT. Translated, it gives CASSLTGLNTEAFF. The chain employs TRBV27 and TRBJ1-1; possibly TRBD1 for D (6 bases). CDR3 size: 14 residues. V was shortened by 3 bases and J by 0 bases, with 8 bases between the two germline ends. Germline CDR1 reads MNHEY; CDR2 reads SMNVEV (reference sequence).

V and J are TRBV21-1 and TRBJ2-1; the tabulated D call, TRBD1, remains unverified against the DNA. TRBV21-1 is a pseudogene locus. CDR3 length equals 14 residues. The CDR3 DNA is TGTGCCAGCAGCTCCCGGACAGGTTACAATGAGCAGTTCTTC. Its protein product is CASSSRTGYNEQFF.

The chain joins TRBV9 to TRBJ1-1, with TRBD1 matching 11 bases. CDR1 is SGDLS, CDR2 YYNGEE, per germline. The length of the CDR3 is 14 residues. J was trimmed by 4 bases and V by 3 bases; bases with no gene match: 2. The CDR3 bases are TGTGCCAGCAGCGGAGGACAGGGGGCCACTGAAGCTTTCTTT. It translates to CASSGGQGATEAFF.

The chain has TRBV5-1 and TRBJ1-1, with TRBD1 as a possible D gene (5 bases). V was pared by 4 bases and J by 1 base, with 8 bases between. Germline V CDR1 and CDR2: SGHRS, YFSETQ. The CDR3 totals 13 residues. For the CDR3, the DNA is TGCGCCAGCAGCGACACAGGGAACACTGAAGCTTTCTTT. Residues: CASSDTGNTEAFF. Looking up the rest from reference TRBV5-1 and TRBJ1-1 gives the full variable domain: KAGVTQTPRYLIKTRGQQVTLSCSPISGHRSVSWYQQTPGQGLQFLFEYFSETQRNKGNFPGRFSGRQFSNSRSEMNVSTLELGDSALYLCASSDTGNTEAFFGQGTRLTVV.

The rearrangement joins TRBV18 to TRBJ1-4; TRBD1 might be the D (5 bases). V gave up 3 bases and J gave up 5 bases, with 7 bases separating them. The germline V gene has CDR1 KGHSH and CDR2 LQKENI. There are 13 residues in the CDR3. CDR3 coding DNA: TGTGCCAGCTCACCGGGACTGAATGAAAAACTGTTTTTT. Translating gives CASSPGLNEKLFF.